Sequencing of this T cell receptor beta chain was carried out in a study of memory CD4+ T cells and cytomegalovirus serostatus. Study in general: This sample comes from healthy Belgian adults, roughly 9 CMV seropositive, about 23 seronegative.

The method was immunoSEQ multiplex PCR; TCRdb's version includes in-frame clones alone and lacks a portion of them. The sample records over 65,000 clones, about 70% being singletons. From germline, CDR1 is SGHTA and CDR2 FQGNSA. The V gene lost 5 bases and the J gene lost 2 bases, with 16 bases spanning the gap. CDR3 length equals 15 residues. Study-wide points: The CMV-associated TCR signature appears largely within the CD4+ memory repertoire. Each of fewer than 80 CMV-associated TCRbeta sequences occurred in one to five individuals.

Note on this clone: What it recognizes is unknown.

Single viable CD3+CD4+CD8-CD45RO+ cells were sorted as the memory CD4+ T cells. After thawing, CD4+ T cells were positively selected. The rearrangement links TRBV7-2 to TRBJ2-7, with D tentatively TRBD2 (5 bases). The sequence was obtained from an adult in good health and CMV-seropositive. Sequenced material: memory CD4+ T cells from blood. CDR3: CASSLSASSTYEQYF. For the CDR3, the DNA is TGTGCCAGCAGCCTTAGCGCCAGCAGCACCTACGAGCAGTACTTC. The variable domain in full, completed from reference TRBV7-2 and TRBJ2-7, reads GAGVSQSPSNKVTEKGKDVELRCDPISGHTALYWYRQSLGQGLEFLIYFQGNSAPDKSGLPSDRFSAERTGGSVSTLTIQRTQQEDSAVYLCASSLSASSTYEQYFGPGTRLTVT.